This TCR beta chain originates from a study of control samples from healthy donors and cancer patients. Germline assignment: CDR1 MNHNS and CDR2 SASEGT. The ends were cut back, 1 base at V and 1 base at J, with 11 bases in the middle. CDR3 length equals 15 residues. TCRdb's copy holds only in-frame clones and misses some; the assay was immunoSEQ multiplex PCR. The table records approximately 190,000 clones, roughly nine tenths of them present only once. The chain couples TRBV6-1 to TRBJ2-7; D is undetermined. The source of this sequence is a man in his thirties or forties in good health. Sample: blood. This chain's CDR3 is CASSEGVGPSYEQYF. As DNA, the CDR3 is TGTGCCAGCAGTGAAGGGGTAGGGCCGTCCTACGAGCAGTACTTC.